The following is a T cell receptor beta chain sequence with its context. Its target is unknown. The sample is drawn from a study of neurological immune-mediated disorders. Findings and limits, study-wide: HTLV-1-associated myelopathy showed the most TCR clonal expansion; multiple sclerosis the least, below healthy controls.

2 million PBMCs stored at -80 C were the source of the unsorted libraries. The V end was cut by 3 bases, the J end by 11 bases, with 16 bases between. This CDR3 contains 13 residues. Germline CDR1 reads KGHSH; CDR2 reads LQKENI. Template-switch 5'RACE cDNA synthesis added a 10-nucleotide unique molecular identifier. Over 200 million TCR-beta sequences from 15-18 subjects were obtained in each sequencing run. TCRdb reprocessed the 5' RACE reads with MiXCR, giving one entry per CDR3 protein. The table has around 70,000 distinct CDR3 sequences, roughly 5.6% seen once. The receptor was derived from a man aged 18 to 29 with multiple sclerosis. What was sequenced was PBMCs. The chain combines TRBV18 with TRBJ1-1; D unclear. DNA for the CDR3: TGTGCCAGCTCACCGCTAGGAACCGAAGTCGCTTTCTTT. Protein sequence: CASSPLGTEVAFF. Together with reference TRBV18 and TRBJ1-1, the CDR3 gives the full variable domain: NAGVMQNPRHLVRRRGQEARLRCSPMKGHSHVYWYRQLPEEGLKFMVYLQKENIIDESGMPKERFSAEFPKEGPSILRIQQVVRGDSAAYFCASSPLGTEVAFFGQGTRLTVV.